These 13 T cell receptor beta chains came from one sample sequenced in a study of early T cells in non-severe SARS-CoV-2 infection. TCRdb fed the 5' RACE reads into MiXCR, producing one record per CDR3 protein. The top ten clones hold 8.6% of a sample with some 60,000 distinct CDR3 sequences, 8% to 10% of them seen once. The sequencing sample was made of whole blood. These receptors were collected from an adult who was a healthcare worker with PCR-confirmed SARS-CoV-2 infection or an uninfected control (not recorded which).

J is TRBJ2-3 and V is TRBV6-1; 9 bases match TRBD2. CDR3 length equals 14 residues. Germline CDR1 reads MNHNS; CDR2 reads SASEGT. With 6 bases clipped from V and 3 bases from J, the junction kept 4 bases outside the gene matches. CDR3 in amino acids: CASRIGLATDTQYF. The DNA of the CDR3 is TGTGCCAGCAGGATAGGACTAGCGACAGATACGCAGTATTTT.

The sample holds many counts of this clonotype. The rearrangement joins TRBV5-1 to TRBJ2-3; 8 bases fit TRBD2. V shed 2 bases, J shed 5 bases, and the junction held 13 bases outside the gene matches. The V gene's germline CDR1 is SGHRS and CDR2 YFSETQ. The CDR3 contains 17 residues. The CDR3 sequence is CASSFRLSGARGDTQYF. In nucleotides, the CDR3 is TGCGCCAGCAGCTTTCGACTTAGCGGGGCGCGGGGAGATACGCAGTATTTT.

The chain uses TRBV7-2 and TRBJ2-1; 12 positions match TRBD2. With 5 bases clipped from V and 4 bases from J, the junction kept 6 bases outside the gene matches. Germline CDR1 is SGHTA and CDR2 is FQGNSA. This CDR3 has 16 amino acids. As DNA, the CDR3 is TGTGCCAGCAGCGGATACGGGACTAGCGGGTACAATGAGCAGTTCTTC. This codes for CASSGYGTSGYNEQFF.

The chain recombines TRBV5-1 with TRBJ1-4; D might be TRBD1 (6 bases). This CDR3 comprises 14 residues. The V gene lost 1 base and the J gene lost 7 bases, with 11 bases spanning the gap. Germline lookup yields CDR1 SGHRS and CDR2 YFSETQ. This CDR3 is CASSLLFRGEKLFF. In DNA, the CDR3 is TGCGCCAGCAGCTTGTTATTCAGGGGTGAAAAACTGTTTTTT.

This clonotype has a count of ten or more. CDR3 DNA sequence: TGTGCCAGCAGCCCGAAGGTGTGGGCCAGGGAGGTTGAGCAGTTCTTC. Protein sequence: CASSPKVWAREVEQFF. The chain joins TRBV11-2 to TRBJ2-1; the D gene is possibly TRBD2 (6 bases). V shed 5 bases and J shed 9 bases, with 23 bases lying between them. CDR3 length: 16 amino acids. Germline V lookup: CDR1 SGHAT, CDR2 FQNNGV.

CDR3 DNA: TGCAGTGCTGAGGCAGGGGGAAATTCACCCCTCCACTTT. The encoded protein is CSAEAGGNSPLHF. V usage is TRBV20-1 and J usage is TRBJ1-6; TRBD1 agrees at 7 bases. Germline CDR1 is DFQATT and CDR2 is SNEGSKA (reference sequence). Trimming cost V 5 bases and J 7 bases; bases outside gene matches: 5. The CDR3 runs to 13 residues.

This clonotype was observed at least ten times. This sequence joins TRBV12-3 or TRBV12-4 and TRBJ1-5; no clear D gene. The CDR3 covers 15 residues. V was trimmed by 3 bases and J by 0 bases, leaving 9 bases between them. CDR3: CASSLDPYSNQPQHF. The CDR3 coding sequence is TGTGCCAGCAGTTTGGATCCTTATAGCAATCAGCCCCAGCATTTT.

V gene TRBV20-1 combines with J gene TRBJ1-2; D might be TRBD1 (5 bases). There are 16 residues in the CDR3. Trimming took off 4 bases at V and 4 bases at J, with 22 bases between the two ends. Germline assignment: CDR1 DFQATT and CDR2 SNEGSKA (reference sequence). Here the CDR3 DNA reads TGCAGTGCTAAACCGGGACGAGACATGGTACTCTATGGCTACACCTTC. Amino acid sequence: CSAKPGRDMVLYGYTF.

This clonotype was seen many times. The chain employs TRBV20-1 and TRBJ1-5, with 7 bases lining up with TRBD1. Germline trimming cut 0 bases from V and 1 base from J; bases unmatched to any gene: 6. Germline lookup yields CDR1 DFQATT and CDR2 SNEGSKA (reference sequence). This CDR3 contains 16 residues. DNA for the CDR3: TGCAGTGCTAGAGATATCAGGGGGGGAAGCAATCAGCCCCAGCATTTT. This encodes CSARDIRGGSNQPQHF.

In its sample, this clonotype was seen many times. The chain joins TRBV6-5 to TRBJ2-7; D unclear. CDR1 is MNHEY, CDR2 SVGAGI, per germline. The CDR3 runs to 9 residues. The V end lost 7 bases, the J end lost 6 bases, and 4 bases lay between the germline ends. The CDR3, as DNA: TGTGCCAGCAAGTGCGAGCAGTACTTC. Its protein product is CASKCEQYF.

This clonotype occurred a few times. CDR3 region: CASSPRDRGLTGELFF. The CDR3 DNA is TGTGCCAGCAGCCCCCGGGACAGGGGGCTCACCGGGGAGCTGTTTTTT. The chain joins TRBV11-3 to TRBJ2-2; TRBD1 agrees at 12 bases. Germline CDR1 and CDR2: SGHNT and YENEEA. The CDR3 extends over 16 amino acids. J was trimmed by 4 bases and V by 5 bases; bases with no gene match: 5.

The chain is built from TRBV29-1 and TRBJ1-2; maybe TRBD1 (5 bases). The CDR3 has 14 amino acids. V was cut by 3 bases and J by 2 bases, with 13 bases left in between. CDR1 and CDR2 from the germline V gene are SQVTM and ANQGSEA. The CDR3 region is CSVEGVRLNYGYTF. The DNA for the CDR3 is TGCAGCGTTGAGGGGGTGCGGTTAAACTATGGCTACACCTTC. Looking up the rest from reference TRBV29-1 and TRBJ1-2 gives the full variable domain: SAVISQKPSRDICQRGTSLTIQCQVDSQVTMMFWYRQQPGQSLTLIATANQGSEATYESGFVIDKFPISRPNLTFSTLTVSNMSPEDSSIYLCSVEGVRLNYGYTFGSGTRLTVV.

This clonotype has ten or more counts. The chain joins TRBV27 to TRBJ1-6, with D maybe TRBD1 (5 bases). CDR3 size: 16 residues. In germline, CDR1 is MNHEY, CDR2 SMNVEV (reference sequence). V dropped 1 base and J dropped 7 bases, with 14 bases sitting between them. The chain's CDR3 is CASSLWLTGPNSPLHF. The CDR3 nucleotides are TGTGCCAGCAGTTTATGGCTCACAGGTCCCAATTCACCCCTCCACTTT.